The 11 T cell receptor beta chains below all came from one sample that was sequenced in a study of blood T cell repertoires in COVID-19. Clones were sequenced by immunoSEQ multiplex PCR, and TCRdb holds only the in-frame ones, with some missing. Of 120,000 to 150,000 clones in the sample, over 75% were seen once. The sequencing input was peripheral blood. These receptors all come from a man aged 45 to 65 with acute or convalescent COVID-19.

The table lists this clone with a count of one. CDR3 in DNA: TGCGCCAGCGCCCTGGGCCGGGCAGGGGAAAAACTGTTTTTT. Amino acid sequence: CASALGRAGEKLFF. The genes are TRBV5-1 and TRBJ1-4; a weak D match, TRBD1 (5 bases). V was pared by 7 bases and J by 8 bases, with 18 bases between. CDR1 SGHRS and CDR2 YFSETQ come from the germline V gene. The CDR3 extends over 14 amino acids.

The rearrangement uses TRBV9 and TRBJ2-2; D uncertain. This CDR3 is 15 amino acids long. The V gene's germline CDR1 is SGDLS and CDR2 YYNGEE. V was pared by 4 bases and J by 0 bases, with 10 bases between. CDR3 sequence reads: CASSPGLPNTGELFF. CDR3 nucleotides: TGTGCCAGCAGCCCAGGCCTCCCGAACACCGGGGAGCTGTTTTTT.

This clone was counted once. The gene calls are TRBV6-1 and TRBJ2-7; D is perhaps TRBD2 (6 bases). This CDR3 has 15 amino acids. Germline-derived CDR1 and CDR2 are MNHNS and SASEGT. Trimming cost V 0 bases and J 2 bases, with 11 bases left between them. CDR3 loop: CASSEAPGVPYEQYF. The CDR3 nucleotides are TGTGCCAGCAGTGAAGCTCCGGGGGTCCCCTACGAGCAGTACTTC.

The V call is TRBV5-4, the J call TRBJ1-2, with D perhaps matching TRBD1 (6 bases). Deletions cut 5 bases from V and 2 bases from J, with 10 bases between. The CDR3 spans 13 residues. From germline, CDR1 is SGHNT and CDR2 YYREEE (reference sequence). Here the CDR3 DNA reads TGTGCCAGCAGTACGACAGGCAACTATGGCTACACCTTC. Its translation is CASSTTGNYGYTF.

The rearrangement uses TRBV28 and TRBJ2-7; possible D gene TRBD2, 5 bases. V gave up 2 bases and J gave up 6 bases, with 14 bases separating them. The germline V gene has CDR1 MDHEN and CDR2 SYDVKM. The CDR3 loop spans 14 amino acids. CDR3 sequence (DNA): TGTGCCAGCAGTTTAACCCAACTAGGTCGCGAGCAGTACTTC. Its translation: CASSLTQLGREQYF. The full variable domain, rest sourced from reference TRBV28 and TRBJ2-7, is DVKVTQSSRYLVKRTGEKVFLECVQDMDHENMFWYRQDPGLGLRLIYFSYDVKMKEKGDIPEGYSVSREKKERFSLILESASTNQTSMYLCASSLTQLGREQYFGPGTRLTVT.

The chain has TRBV6-4 and TRBJ1-5; 7 bases are a match to TRBD1. V trimming: 5 bases; J trimming: 4 bases; junction bases outside the gene matches: 11. Germline lookup yields CDR1 MRHNA and CDR2 SNTAGT. The CDR3 covers 16 residues. The CDR3 bases are TGTGCCAGCAGTCCCGGGGCAGGGGGAGGAAATCAGCCCCAGCATTTT. Protein sequence: CASSPGAGGGNQPQHF.

The count of this clone is one. This chain uses TRBV6-5 with TRBJ1-5; TRBD1 matches at 9 bases. The ends lost 6 bases at V and 2 bases at J; junction bases unmatched: 2. The CDR3 is made up of 14 amino acids. Germline V gene lookup returns CDR1 MNHEY and CDR2 SVGAGI. CDR3 residues: CASSRDRGNQPQHF. The CDR3 nucleotides read TGTGCCAGCAGCAGGGACAGGGGCAATCAGCCCCAGCATTTT.

The rearrangement links TRBV4-1 to TRBJ1-4; D gene unclear. This CDR3 region has 14 residues. V lost 6 bases to trimming and J lost 8 bases, with 16 bases between them. The germline gives CDR1 MGHRA, CDR2 YSYEKL. CDR3 coding DNA: TGCGCCAGCAGTGTCGTACAGCCTGTGGAAAAACTGTTTTTT. Translated: CASSVVQPVEKLFF.

The chain links TRBV19 to TRBJ2-7; maybe TRBD2 (6 bases). This CDR3 region has 14 residues. V was pared by 5 bases and J by 7 bases, with 18 bases between. Germline V gene data show CDR1 as LNHDA and CDR2 as SQIVND (reference sequence). CDR3 region: CASSPQGGGLEQYF. The CDR3 DNA is TGTGCCAGTAGTCCCCAAGGAGGAGGGTTAGAGCAGTACTTC.

This clone was detected once. The V gene is TRBV19, the J gene TRBJ2-5; 7 positions agree with TRBD1. The CDR3 is 15 residues long. CDR1 and CDR2 from the germline V gene are LNHDA and SQIVND (reference sequence). Germline trimming cut 6 bases from V and 7 bases from J; bases unmatched to any gene: 14. CDR3 DNA sequence: TGTGCCAGTAGGCCGACAGGGTCGATAGTTGGGACCCAGTACTTC. Translation gives CASRPTGSIVGTQYF.

The chain joins TRBV30 to TRBJ1-2; 7 bases align to TRBD1. Per the germline V gene, CDR1 is GTSNPN and CDR2 is SVGIG (reference sequence). The CDR3 runs 12 residues. J was trimmed by 8 bases and V by 1 base; bases with no gene match: 4. The CDR3 DNA follows: TGTGCCTGGAGTGCGTACAGGGGCGGCTACACCTTC. Translating it yields CAWSAYRGGYTF.